The 15 T cell receptor beta chains presented below share a single source sample, sequenced in a study of T cells after yellow fever vaccination (dated by TCRdb to the late 2010s). The treatment or condition tag for this specimen amounts to: live attenuated yellow fever vaccine strain. Receptor libraries were prepared by 5' RACE. TCRdb names Illumina HiSeq 2500 as the instrument used. TCRdb cleaned the public reads at Q25 with fastp, built clones with MiXCR and kept in-frame beta chains. Entries are consolidated by CDR3 protein sequence, retaining the most common genes and DNA. The sample profile shows 300,000 or so distinct CDR3 sequences; around 8.1% of them were found once. Of the sample, 15% to 20% falls within the top ten clones. Specimen: PBMCs, collected about 49 days after the first yellow fever vaccination. Receptors were obtained from a man aged 18 to 29 who received the YFV17D yellow fever vaccine.

This clonotype came up many times. The V and J genes are TRBV4-3 and TRBJ1-2; tentative D call: TRBD1 (5 bases). The CDR3 is 13 amino acids. The V end was cut by 5 bases, the J end by 4 bases, with 11 bases between. Germline CDR1 LGHNA, CDR2 YSLEER. CDR3 nucleotide sequence: TGCGCCAGCAGCGCAGGCACAGGCTATGGCTACACCTTC. Encoded protein: CASSAGTGYGYTF.

This clonotype was picked up a small number of times. This rearrangement joins TRBV4-2 to TRBJ2-2; 16 bases match TRBD2. The CDR3 covers 19 residues. Trimming removed 5 bases from V and 3 bases from J; junction bases left unmatched: 9. CDR1 LGHNA and CDR2 YNFKEQ come from the germline V gene. CDR3 DNA sequence: TGTGCCAGCAGCACCGTCCCGGGACTAGCGGGGGGGGACACCGGGGAGCTGTTTTTT. Amino acid sequence: CASSTVPGLAGGDTGELFF.

The chain combines TRBV11-2 with TRBJ2-5; TRBD2 matches 11 bases. CDR1 and CDR2 from the germline V gene are SGHAT and FQNNGV. The CDR3 contains 18 residues. After removal of 5 bases from V and 5 bases from J, the junction contained 16 bases not matched to a gene. The CDR3 DNA sequence: TGTGCCAGCAGCCCCAAAGGAGTTAGCGGGGGGGCCTACGAGACCCAGTACTTC. It specifies CASSPKGVSGGAYETQYF.

This sequence joins TRBV11-2 and TRBJ2-7; D unclear. V shed 0 bases and J shed 0 bases, with 18 bases lying between them. The CDR3 length is 18 residues. Per the germline V gene, CDR1 is SGHAT and CDR2 is FQNNGV. This chain's CDR3 is CASSLESTYTFSSYEQYF. CDR3 bases: TGTGCCAGCAGCTTAGAGTCCACTTACACGTTCTCCTCCTACGAGCAGTACTTC.

This chain links TRBV24-1 with TRBJ2-3; 7 bases agree with TRBD1. V trimming: 9 bases; J trimming: 3 bases; junction bases outside the gene matches: 8. The CDR3 sequence is 14 residues long. Germline V lookup: CDR1 KGHDR, CDR2 SFDVKD. CDR3 residues: CATSPATGTDTQYF. The CDR3 DNA sequence: TGTGCCACCTCCCCCGCGACAGGGACAGATACGCAGTATTTT.

This clonotype has just a few counts. A much larger clone is a single base away; this may be a read error. The chain has TRBV7-9 and TRBJ2-3; 9 positions agree with TRBD2. CDR3 length: 14 residues. Germline V gives CDR1 SEHNR, CDR2 FQNEAQ (reference sequence). J lost 1 base, V lost 6 bases, and 2 bases had no gene match. The chain's CDR3 is CASRPSGGTDTQYF. The CDR3 DNA is TGTGCCAGCAGGCCTAGCGGGGGCACAGATACGCAGTATTTT.

This rearrangement joins TRBV19 to TRBJ2-3; 8 bases match TRBD2. This CDR3 has 14 residues. Germline V lookup: CDR1 LNHDA, CDR2 SQIVND (reference sequence). Trimming at V came to 6 bases and at J to 4 bases, leaving 6 bases not matched to a gene. The CDR3, as DNA: TGTGCCAGTAGCCTTAGCGGGGAGGCAGATACGCAGTATTTT. Residues: CASSLSGEADTQYF.

This clonotype was detected many times. This rearrangement joins TRBV19 to TRBJ2-1; TRBD1 matches at 7 bases. Germline V CDR1 and CDR2: LNHDA, SQIVND (reference sequence). The CDR3 sequence is 10 residues long. V dropped 8 bases and J dropped 9; count of bases not matched to a gene: 1. CDR3 protein: CASEGAEQFF. CDR3 nucleotide sequence: TGTGCCAGTGAGGGGGCTGAGCAGTTCTTC.

The J gene is TRBJ1-1, the V gene TRBV20-1, with D unclear. This CDR3 is built from 13 residues. V was clipped by 6 bases and J by 0 bases, with 11 bases between them. Germline loops: CDR1 DFQATT, CDR2 SNEGSKA (reference sequence). The CDR3 reads CSALSNMNTEAFF. The DNA for the CDR3 is TGCAGTGCCCTAAGTAACATGAACACTGAAGCTTTCTTT.

This clonotype was detected a few times. The V and J genes are TRBV11-2 and TRBJ2-5; 12 bases line up with TRBD2. Germline CDR1 is SGHAT and CDR2 is FQNNGV. CDR3 size: 18 residues. The V segment lost 0 bases and the J segment 5 bases; nucleotides outside the gene matches: 10. The CDR3 nucleotides are TGTGCCAGCAGCTTAGATCTCTGGGCTAGCGGGGGGGCGGAGACCCAGTACTTC. Translated: CASSLDLWASGGAETQYF. Variable domain in full (rest from reference TRBV11-2 and TRBJ2-5): EAGVAQSPRYKIIEKRQSVAFWCNPISGHATLYWYQQILGQGPKLLIQFQNNGVVDDSQLPKDRFSAERLKGVDSTLKIQPAKLEDSAVYLCASSLDLWASGGAETQYFGPGTRLLVL.

This clonotype was seen at least ten times. The rearrangement uses TRBV7-2 and TRBJ2-5; 7 nucleotides agree with TRBD2. Germline CDR1 is SGHTA and CDR2 is FQGNSA. V lost 5 bases to trimming and J lost 2 bases; unmatched junction nucleotides: 5. The CDR3 has 14 residues. The CDR3 nucleotides read TGTGCCAGCAGCCACGGGGGGTTTCAAGAGACCCAGTACTTC. Protein product: CASSHGGFQETQYF.

V usage is TRBV4-1 and J usage is TRBJ2-3; possibly TRBD2 for D (6 bases). Germline V lookup: CDR1 MGHRA, CDR2 YSYEKL. Trimming left V 1 base short and J 0 bases short, with 14 bases between. CDR3 length: 17 residues. CDR3 sequence: CASSQAALAPSTDTQYF. For the CDR3, the DNA is TGCGCCAGCAGCCAAGCCGCCCTAGCGCCTAGCACAGATACGCAGTATTTT.

This clonotype has a count of ten or more. This sequence joins TRBV20-1 and TRBJ1-1, with unresolved D. CDR3 size: 12 residues. In germline, CDR1 is DFQATT, CDR2 SNEGSKA (reference sequence). The V end was cut by 5 bases, the J end by 0 bases, with 7 bases between. The CDR3 loop reads CSAGALNTEAFF. The CDR3 bases are TGCAGTGCTGGAGCTTTGAACACTGAAGCTTTCTTT.

In its sample, this clonotype was seen a few times. The CDR3 coding sequence is TGTGCCAGCAAGGGACAGTACAATAATGAGCAGTTCTTC. Translation gives CASKGQYNNEQFF. The V gene is TRBV2, the J gene TRBJ2-1, with 7 bases that match TRBD1. The germline gives CDR1 SNHLY, CDR2 FYNNEI. The CDR3 is made up of 13 amino acids. V lost 7 bases to trimming and J lost 7 bases; unmatched junction nucleotides: 7. Looking up the rest from reference TRBV2 and TRBJ2-1 gives the full variable domain: EPEVTQTPSHQVTQMGQEVILRCVPISNHLYFYWYRQILGQKVEFLVSFYNNEISEKSEIFDDQFSVERPDGSNFTLKIRSTKLEDSAMYFCASKGQYNNEQFFGPGTRLTVL.

The V and J genes are TRBV11-2 and TRBJ2-1, with 11 bases identical to TRBD2. CDR1 is SGHAT, CDR2 FQNNGV, per germline. The V and J ends lost 1 base and 5 bases, in that order; junction bases with no gene match: 7. The CDR3 is made up of 17 amino acids. CDR3 coding DNA: TGTGCCAGCAGCTTAGGGGTAGCGGGGGGGCTCCACAATGAGCAGTTCTTC. This sequence encodes CASSLGVAGGLHNEQFF.